This entry is about one T cell receptor beta chain. This entry belongs to a study of T cell clones after liver transplantation. Study background: Three of the eight recipients were HCV-positive; the rest had non-autoimmune, non-viral transplant indications. At least one year of complete immunosuppression withdrawal without enzymes over twice normal defined tolerance.

The repertoire was sequenced with immunoSEQ multiplex PCR; TCRdb's copy has only in-frame clones and lacks some. Of fewer than 70,000 clones listed, 70% to 75% are singletons. CDR3 length: 17 amino acids. Germline lookup yields CDR1 SGHRS and CDR2 YFSETQ. V was pared by 4 bases and J by 6 bases, with 23 bases between. The sequencing used CD4+ T cells from blood, collected before liver transplant. The TCR comes from a human donor who received a liver transplant. This chain links TRBV5-1 with TRBJ2-1; D perhaps matches TRBD2 (6 bases). The CDR3 region has the DNA TGCGCCAGCAGCCCTGGATTGGGCGCGGGGCCTATCAATGAGCAGTTCTTC. Translation gives CASSPGLGAGPINEQFF.